This T cell receptor beta chain was captured by sequencing in a study of OX40 agonist ivuxolimab in advanced cancers. Turning to the overall study: The costimulatory receptor OX40 (CD134) was targeted by ivuxolimab, a fully human IgG2 agonistic monoclonal antibody. Intravenous ivuxolimab was administered to patients every 2 weeks at six dose levels: 0.01, 0.1, 0.3, 1.5, 3 and 10 mg/kg. Of the approximately 50 patients in dose escalation, around 20 had hepatocellular carcinoma, approximately 15 had melanoma, 9 had renal cell carcinoma and 9 had head and neck cancer. In the dose-escalation cohort, roughly 82% of patients were male, and the mean age was roughly 60 years with a range of about 23 to 79. Prior anti-PD-1, anti-PD-L1 or anti-CTLA-4 therapy was permitted, and approximately 39% of dose-escalation patients had received checkpoint inhibitors. Three dose-escalation patients achieved partial responses, one with hepatocellular carcinoma and two with cutaneous melanoma. The point of sequencing TCRbeta in the periphery was to test whether ivuxolimab changed TCR sequence diversity and drove clonal T-cell expansion. The monotherapy dose-escalation portion (N of about 50 patients) of the phase I ivuxolimab trial is reported in the paper. Broader findings and caveats from the paper: Antigen specificity was not determined for the clonally expanded peripheral T cells. Low levels of normalized T-cell clonal expansion were also shown by some nonresponding patients. After ivuxolimab, more expanded clones were found on average in CD8+ T cells than in CD4+ T cells. In the 0.1-3.0 mg/kg groups, partial responders had among the lowest normalized peripheral clonal expansion, particularly in CD8+ T cells. Clonal expansion of both CD4+ and CD8+ blood T cells was observed from baseline to week 6 at doses 0.1 to 3.0 mg/kg.

Looking up the germline V gene yields CDR1 SGDLS and CDR2 YYNGEE. V lost 0 bases and J lost 9 bases, and the count of bases not matched to a germline gene is 11. The CDR3 measures 17 amino acids from cysteine to phenylalanine. Only the CDR3 portion is preserved as DNA: 51 bases, with reading frame beginning at the first base. The trial excluded patients who had a history of autoimmune disease or who were on systemic immunosuppression. Peripheral blood for TCR sequencing was collected from all dose cohorts at baseline, on cycle 4 day 1, and on cycle 7 day 1. The samples were taken from a phase I, first-in-human, multicenter, open-label dose-escalation trial of ivuxolimab. Adults with locally advanced or metastatic head and neck squamous cell, hepatocellular, melanoma or renal cell carcinoma were enrolled in the trial. CD4+ and CD8+ T cells were sorted separately from peripheral blood before TCR sequencing.

To sequence the TCRbeta CDR3 region, genomic DNA was isolated from the sorted cells. The immunoSEQ Assay was used for sequencing of TCRbeta CDR3 regions. What TCRdb holds here is the immuneACCESS table cut down to in-frame rearrangements. Part of the clones is not present; checked against another copy, under half of the missing clones reflect an unresolved V gene, and the others are unexplained. This sample has 25,000 to 35,000 clones in its table, and 70% to 85% of those were observed once. Roughly a fifth of the sample comes from the top ten. Concerning this clone itself: Its specific antigen is unknown. No quality values exist for individual bases; no much larger clone is one base distant.

The source is an adult with an advanced solid tumor such as melanoma, head and neck, liver or kidney cancer. The sequence joins TRBV9 to TRBJ2-1; 11 nucleotides in the junction match TRBD2. The input for sequencing was CD4+ or CD8+ T cells sorted from blood, taken in a trial of the OX40 agonist ivuxolimab. CDR3 protein: CASSVAYRLAGRAEQFF. The base sequence is TGTGCCAGCAGCGTAGCTTACCGACTAGCGGGACGAGCTGAGCAGTTCTTC.